The sequence of this TCR beta chain was determined in a study of T cells in Graves' hyperthyroidism and ophthalmopathy. Findings and limits, study-wide: Blood shared most expanded thyroid clonotypes above 0.001.

TCR beta CDR3 regions were amplified from RNA transcripts. Researchers ran a first-round RT-PCR on the TCR CDR3 using the HTBI primer set. TCRdb ran MiXCR on the multiplex PCR reads and lists one entry per CDR3 protein. The profile shows about 610,000 distinct CDR3 sequences, 14% to 15% of them singletons. This clonotype showed up many times. Its antigen remains unknown. This clonotype originated in a woman between 35 and 50 years old with Graves' ophthalmopathy. Sequencing used blood.

CDR3 region: CAPSYGFVPTYEQYF. CDR3 nucleotides: TGTGCCCCCAGTTATGGGTTTGTGCCTACCTACGAGCAGTACTTC. The genes are TRBV28 and TRBJ2-7; D ambiguous. In germline, CDR1 is MDHEN, CDR2 SYDVKM. This CDR3 spans 15 amino acids. Between the trimmed V and J ends, which lost 11 bases and 2 bases, there was a span of 22 bases.